This T cell receptor beta chain was sequenced in a study of blood T cells in healthy people across ages (dated by TCRdb to about 2015). The study in broad terms: In model experiments, template switching captured roughly one uniquely barcoded TCR beta cDNA molecule for every two T cells. Age-related changes in TCR beta repertoire diversity were measured in the study by deep sequencing normalized with unique cDNA molecular identifiers. The donors were split into four age groups: young (average around 15 years), middle-aged (roughly 40), aged (about 62) and long-lived (more than 80). Donors of different ages were randomly distributed across sequencing lanes to avoid experimental bias. Two additional independent replicas of 1 million unique cDNA reads from the same blood draw were analyzed for two donors (one aged 18 to 30 and one aged 80 or older).

Cut back by 4 bases and 2 bases, the V and J ends lie 16 bases apart. CDR1 MNHNS and CDR2 SASEGT were looked up in the germline V gene. The CDR3 holds 16 amino acids from the cysteine to the phenylalanine. The kept DNA is CDR3 alone, 48 bases in frame from the first base. As for this clonotype: Its antigen has not been determined. The sample holds no much larger clone one base away, and base qualities are not on file.

Library prep was done by 5' RACE. Reads for this sample came from an Illumina HiSeq 2500. A second roughly 6 to 11 cycle PCR used a sample-barcoded 5' primer and a J-beta primer mix. A template-switch 5' adaptor carrying 12 random nucleotides introduced a unique molecular identifier onto each TCR beta cDNA molecule. Each sample yielded at least 2.5 million CDR3-containing paired-end reads. All of the RNA was converted into first-strand cDNA using the Mint cDNA synthesis kit, with a TRBC-specific oligonucleotide serving as the primer. All cDNA was treated with uracil-DNA glycosylase and then went through a first 18-cycle PCR with the universal primers M1SS and BC2_uni_R. The authors processed their data as follows. Each sample was normalized by randomly selecting 1 million high-quality reads, each carrying a distinct molecular identifier. Reads with shared molecular identifiers were discarded instead of being binned into consensus sequences. MiTCR, set to a Q25 quality threshold and the strictest error-elimination algorithm, was used for CDR3 identification, clonotype clustering and error correction. A nonparametric unseen species model using Euler transformation provided a lower-bound estimate of total TCR beta diversity. TCRdb redid the processing of the public reads, applying fastp at Q25 and MiXCR, and retained in-frame beta chains. Here each entry gathers all rows of one CDR3 protein and keeps the most common genes and DNA. The V and J calls were not made by the authors but by TCRdb's processing. The sample table shows about 730,000 distinct CDR3 sequences, and 35% to 45% are seen once. The ten largest clonotypes hold less than 25% of the sample.

What the authors observed across the whole study: Conclusive comparison of naive and antigen-experienced compartments was prevented by the profiling of bulk unsorted PBMCs. Observed TCR beta diversity correlated strongly with the percentage of naive T cells measured by flow cytometry. Donor CMV infection status was unknown, potentially confounding age-related changes in expanded clonotypes. Total diversity estimates from one million sequenced T cells were considered lower bounds and underestimates. Observed TCR beta diversity per million T cells fell roughly linearly with age, and a significant reduction was already apparent by age around 40. Compared with the aged group, the long-lived group had more naive CD4+ T cells, fewer expanded clones and increased TCR diversity, suggesting age selection.

The approximately 39 donors, aged about 6 to 95 years, were systemically healthy Caucasian individuals from Russia. Approximately 9.3 milliliters of peripheral blood were drawn from each donor into EDTA-treated Vacutainer tubes. Ficoll-Paque density-gradient centrifugation was used to isolate PBMCs, with at least 6.5 million obtained per sample. Trizol reagent was used to extract total RNA from the PBMCs, yielding at least 6 micrograms per sample. Naive CD45RAhigh/CD27high T cell percentages were measured by flow cytometry on a PBMC aliquot from every donor. The chain employs TRBV6-1 and TRBJ2-3; matching of 5 bases hints at TRBD2 as the D gene. The sample consisted of blood. The sequence derives from a woman aged 55-69 years in good health. The sequenced DNA is TGTGCCAGCAGTGTAGCCTGGGAGCGTCTCACAGATACGCAGTATTTT. Its protein product is CASSVAWERLTDTQYF.